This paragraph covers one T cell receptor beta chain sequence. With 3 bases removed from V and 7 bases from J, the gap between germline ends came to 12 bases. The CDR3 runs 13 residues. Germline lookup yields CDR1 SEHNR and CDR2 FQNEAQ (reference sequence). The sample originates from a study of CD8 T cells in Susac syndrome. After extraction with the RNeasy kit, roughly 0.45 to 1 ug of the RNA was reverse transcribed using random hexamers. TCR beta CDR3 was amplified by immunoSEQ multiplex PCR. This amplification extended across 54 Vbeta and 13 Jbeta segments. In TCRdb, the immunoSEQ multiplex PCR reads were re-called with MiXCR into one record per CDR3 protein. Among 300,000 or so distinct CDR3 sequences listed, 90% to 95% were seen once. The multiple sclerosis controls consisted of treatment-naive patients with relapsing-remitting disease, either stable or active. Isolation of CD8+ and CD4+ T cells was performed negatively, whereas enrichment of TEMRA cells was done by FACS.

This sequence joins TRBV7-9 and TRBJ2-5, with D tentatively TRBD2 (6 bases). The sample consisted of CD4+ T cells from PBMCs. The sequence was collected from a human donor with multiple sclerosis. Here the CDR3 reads CASSFGGEPTQYF. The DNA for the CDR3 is TGTGCCAGCAGCTTCGGAGGGGAGCCGACCCAGTACTTC. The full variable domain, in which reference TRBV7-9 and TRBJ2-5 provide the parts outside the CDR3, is DTGVSQNPRHKITKRGQNVTFRCDPISEHNRLYWYRQTLGQGPEFLTYFQNEAQLEKSRLLSDRFSAERPKGSFSTLEIQRTEQGDSAMYLCASSFGGEPTQYFGPGTRLLVL.